The rows below give T cell receptor beta chains drawn from one sample of a study of post-analysis software for immune sequencing data. A single record per CDR3 protein comes from TCRdb applying MiXCR to the PCR reads. This sample has some 450,000 distinct CDR3 sequences, with roughly 45% found just once. Sequences were obtained from blood. Receptors originate from a girl aged 5 to 17 with multiple sclerosis. Both conserved end residues are part of each CDR3. Fields, in order: J gene, clone size, V gene, D gene, CDR3 DNA, CDR3 protein. D genes are given only for firm matches. Size tells how often a clone was seen (once, few, many) or the class of an expanded clone, and some rows leave it out.

>TRBJ2-7|NA|TRBV7-2|TRBD1
TGTGCCAGCAGCACCACCGGGACAGGGGGTTACGAGCAGTACTTC
CASSTTGTGGYEQYF
>TRBJ2-7|NA|TRBV20-1|NA
TGCAGTGCTACAGGGAAGGGAAACTCCTACGAGCAGTACTTC
CSATGKGNSYEQYF
>TRBJ2-7|NA|TRBV28|TRBD1
TGTGCCAGCAGCCCATCCGCCGGGACAGGGGACTACGAGCAGCACTTC
CASSPSAGTGDYEQHF
>TRBJ2-3|NA|TRBV20-1|TRBD2
TGCAGTGCGAGAGGACTAGCGAACACAGATACGCAGTATTTT
CSARGLANTDTQYF
>TRBJ2-7|few|TRBV20-1|NA
TGCAGTGCTAGACACGAGCAGTACTTC
CSARHEQYF
>TRBJ2-5|NA|TRBV12-3/TRBV12-4|TRBD2
TGTGCCAGCAGCCCCGGGACAAGGACTAGCGGGAGTAAGGAGACCCAGTACTTC
CASSPGTRTSGSKETQYF
>TRBJ2-3|NA|TRBV28|TRBD1
TGTGCCAGCAGCCTGGACAGGGGGGGCACAGATACGCAGTATTTT
CASSLDRGGTDTQYF
>TRBJ2-5|few|TRBV12-3/TRBV12-4|NA
TGTGCCAGCAGCCATGACGGGTCCCAAGAGACCCAGTACTTC
CASSHDGSQETQYF
>TRBJ1-1|NA|TRBV6-5|NA
TGTGCCAGCAGTTACAATTGGGACACTGAAGCTTTCTTT
CASSYNWDTEAFF
>TRBJ2-7|NA|TRBV27|NA
TGTGCCAGCAGTTTATTTGGCTCCTACGAGCAGTACTTC
CASSLFGSYEQYF
>TRBJ2-1|NA|TRBV7-3|TRBD2
TGTGCCAGCAGCTTAGATTGGACTAGCGTGTACAATGAGCAGTTCTTC
CASSLDWTSVYNEQFF
>TRBJ2-7|NA|TRBV10-1|NA
TGCGCCAGCAGTGCCTTCGTTGGGGGCGAGCAGTACTTC
CASSAFVGGEQYF
>TRBJ2-7|NA|TRBV9|NA
TGTGCCAGCAGCGTAGATTATGGCTACGAGCAGTACTTC
CASSVDYGYEQYF
>TRBJ2-1|once|TRBV20-1|TRBD2
TGCAGTGCTAGTCGTCGGACTAGCGGCAACAATGAGCAGTTCTTC
CSASRRTSGNNEQFF
>TRBJ1-2|NA|TRBV13|TRBD1
TGTACCAGCAGCCCTAGGACAGGGGAGTTGCACTATGGCTACACCTTC
CTSSPRTGELHYGYTF
>TRBJ2-3|NA|TRBV5-1|NA
TGCGCCAGCAGCCCGTACAGGGGAGGGTTCACAGATACGCAGTATTTT
CASSPYRGGFTDTQYF
>TRBJ2-5|NA|TRBV28|TRBD2
TGTGCCAGCAGTTTATTGGGGACTAGCGGGACGGTGGAGACCCAGTACTTC
CASSLLGTSGTVETQYF
>TRBJ1-2|once|TRBV3-1|NA
TGTGCCAGCAGCCAAACAGGGAGGAACTATGGCTACACCTTC
CASSQTGRNYGYTF
>TRBJ2-1|NA|TRBV10-3|NA
TGTGCCATCAGTGGGAATGAGGATGAGCAGTTCTTC
CAISGNEDEQFF
>TRBJ1-4|NA|TRBV18|NA
TGTGCCAGCTCACCATACAAGGGGCGCGACAATGAAAAACTGTTTTTT
CASSPYKGRDNEKLFF
>TRBJ2-1|NA|TRBV7-2|TRBD2
TGTGCCAGCAGCTTAGATGCGGGAGCGGTTGAGCAGTTCTTC
CASSLDAGAVEQFF
>TRBJ2-1|many|TRBV12-3/TRBV12-4|TRBD2
TGTGCCAGCAGTTTATGGTTCCCGGCTAGCGGGAGGCCTGAGCAGTTCTTC
CASSLWFPASGRPEQFF
>TRBJ1-6|NA|TRBV5-6|NA
TGTGCCAGCAGCTTGGGAGGGGTCAATTCACCCCTCCACTTT
CASSLGGVNSPLHF
>TRBJ2-5|NA|TRBV24-1|NA
TGTGCCACCAGTGGAGGACGGGAGATCGTCGAGACCCAGTACTTC
CATSGGREIVETQYF
>TRBJ2-3|NA|TRBV6-4|TRBD2
TGTGCCAGTAAAGTGGCTAGCGGGACCACAGATACGCAGTATTTT
CASKVASGTTDTQYF
>TRBJ2-1|NA|TRBV20-1|NA
TGCAGTGCTCCCCAGGGCGCAACGTACAATGAGCAGTTCTTC
CSAPQGATYNEQFF
>TRBJ2-4|NA|TRBV20-1|NA
TGCAGTGCTAGAGATAGGCAGGGTAGCAACATTCAGTACTTC
CSARDRQGSNIQYF
>TRBJ2-5|NA|TRBV6-5|NA
TGTGCCAGCAGTACCGTCCCCCGTGGTGCAGAGACCCAGTACTTC
CASSTVPRGAETQYF
>TRBJ2-5|NA|TRBV27|NA
TGTGCCAGCAGTTTACGGGGCTACCAAGAGACCCAGTACTTC
CASSLRGYQETQYF
>TRBJ1-2|few|TRBV7-2|NA
TGTGCCAGCAGCTCCAACCGGGACAAGACCGGCTACACCTTC
CASSSNRDKTGYTF
>TRBJ1-1|NA|TRBV18|TRBD1
TGTGCCAGCTCACCTACGACAGGGGGGTTAACGAACACTGAAGCTTTCTTT
CASSPTTGGLTNTEAFF
>TRBJ2-7|NA|TRBV5-1|TRBD1
TGCGCCAGCAGCTTGGAGGGGACAGTCGCCTACGAGCAGTACTTC
CASSLEGTVAYEQYF
>TRBJ2-7|few|TRBV7-2|TRBD1
TGTGCCAGCAGCCCGTTCTCAGGGGGCTACGAGCAGTACTTC
CASSPFSGGYEQYF
>TRBJ2-1|few|TRBV24-1|NA
TGTGCCACCAGTGACCCCGGGAGACACTACAATGAGCAGTTCTTC
CATSDPGRHYNEQFF
>TRBJ1-1|NA|TRBV5-1|TRBD1
TGCGCCAGCAGCGTACAGGGGGTTGGCACTGAAGCTTTCTTT
CASSVQGVGTEAFF
>TRBJ2-7|NA|TRBV10-3|TRBD1
TGTGCCACCCTGGGACAGCTTTCCTACAATGAGCAGTACTTC
CATLGQLSYNEQYF
>TRBJ2-1|few|TRBV6-2/TRBV6-3|TRBD1
TGTGCCAGCAGAGGGACAGGGAATGAGCAGTTCTTC
CASRGTGNEQFF
>TRBJ2-1|NA|TRBV11-3|TRBD2
TGTGCCAGCAGCACACTAGCGGGAGGGCCTAATGAGCAGTTCTTC
CASSTLAGGPNEQFF
>TRBJ1-5|few|TRBV20-1|TRBD1
TGCAGTGCTAGGGGACAGGCCTACAATCAGCCCCAGCATTTT
CSARGQAYNQPQHF
>TRBJ2-1|NA|TRBV20-1|TRBD2
TGCAGTGCTAGCTTACTAGCGCGGAACAATGAGCAGTTCTTC
CSASLLARNNEQFF
>TRBJ2-7|NA|TRBV2|NA
TGTGCCAGCAGTGAACGAGCGCCAACCGGACTGGCGGGCTACGAGCAGTACTTC
CASSERAPTGLAGYEQYF
>TRBJ1-4|few|TRBV20-1|TRBD1
TGCAGTGCAGAACAGGGGGCGGGTAATGAAAAACTGTTTTTT
CSAEQGAGNEKLFF
>TRBJ2-4|few|TRBV2|NA
TGTGCCAGCAGGACTTCGAAAAACATTCAGTACTTC
CASRTSKNIQYF
>TRBJ2-7|few|TRBV7-8|NA
TGTGCCAGCACCGGTCCAGGGTCCGAGCAGTACTTC
CASTGPGSEQYF
>TRBJ2-7|NA|TRBV29-1|TRBD1
TGCAGCGAAATAGGGACAGGAAACTACGAGCAGTACTTC
CSEIGTGNYEQYF
>TRBJ2-7|NA|TRBV18|NA
TGTGCCAGCTCTGCGGGGACACTCAGCTCCTACGAGCAGTACTTC
CASSAGTLSSYEQYF
>TRBJ2-1|NA|TRBV12-5|TRBD1
TGTGCTAGTGGTAGGACAGGGCTCGGTGAGCAGTTCTTC
CASGRTGLGEQFF
>TRBJ2-2|NA|TRBV5-1|TRBD2
TGCGCCAGCAGCCCCACGCTAGCGGGATTCACCGGGGAGCTGTTTTTT
CASSPTLAGFTGELFF
>TRBJ2-3|NA|TRBV7-9|NA
TGTGCCAGCAGCTTATCTACTAGTGCAGATACGCAGTATTTT
CASSLSTSADTQYF
>TRBJ1-6|few|TRBV28|NA
TGTGCCAGCAGTTCCGGGAGGTATTCACCCCTCCACTTT
CASSSGRYSPLHF